The rows below give T cell receptor beta chains drawn from one sample of a study of blood T cell repertoires in COVID-19. Clones were sequenced by immunoSEQ multiplex PCR, and TCRdb holds only the in-frame ones, with some missing. The sample contains about 250,000 clones, approximately 88% of which appear only once. Sequencing was carried out using peripheral blood. The receptor source for this set is a woman in her twenties or thirties with COVID-19, enrolled during active disease. CDR3s include the opening cysteine and the closing phenylalanine or tryptophan. Each record gives: J gene, CDR3 length, V gene, CDR3 protein.

J gene: TRBJ2-1; CDR3 length: 16; V gene: TRBV11-3; CDR3 protein: CASSLQIAGARYEQFF
J gene: TRBJ1-2; CDR3 length: 13; V gene: TRBV29-1; CDR3 protein: CSVAGGGDYGYTF
J gene: TRBJ2-5; CDR3 length: 16; V gene: TRBV19; CDR3 protein: CASSDLRGRGQETQYF
J gene: TRBJ1-1; CDR3 length: 16; V gene: TRBV18; CDR3 protein: CASSPQEGGRGTEAFF
J gene: TRBJ1-1; CDR3 length: 14; V gene: TRBV11-3; CDR3 protein: CASTERGMNTEAFF
J gene: TRBJ2-1; CDR3 length: 15; V gene: TRBV7-2; CDR3 protein: CASSSLGGPYNEQFF
J gene: TRBJ2-7; CDR3 length: 14; V gene: TRBV9; CDR3 protein: CASSVENTAYEQYF
J gene: TRBJ1-3; CDR3 length: 11; V gene: TRBV30; CDR3 protein: CAWSVKSRLYF
J gene: TRBJ2-5; CDR3 length: 15; V gene: TRBV27; CDR3 protein: CASSPGLAGSETQYF
J gene: TRBJ1-1; CDR3 length: 15; V gene: TRBV6-5; CDR3 protein: CASSYGGQGGTEAFF
J gene: TRBJ2-1; CDR3 length: 16; V gene: TRBV21-1; CDR3 protein: CASSKDATSGVNEQFF
J gene: TRBJ1-5; CDR3 length: 15; V gene: TRBV9; CDR3 protein: CASSVGVGEGQPQHF
J gene: TRBJ1-4; CDR3 length: 13; V gene: TRBV5-1; CDR3 protein: CASSPTGVEKLFF
J gene: TRBJ1-5; CDR3 length: 13; V gene: TRBV24-1; CDR3 protein: CATIPRLNGPQHF
J gene: TRBJ2-3; CDR3 length: 14; V gene: TRBV4-3; CDR3 protein: CASSQDVGQDTQYF